The clone carrying this T cell receptor (beta chain) was counted a few times. Its antigen remains unknown. Sorting with CD45RO/CCR7/CD25/CD127/CD95/CD27 yielded naive, central memory, regulatory and stem-like memory CD4+ cells. The record originates from a study of beta chain features in type 1 diabetes. The investigators reverse transcribed all of the isolated RNA, so they sequenced expressed TCRB transcripts. Assay: immunoSEQ multiplex PCR; the TCRdb copy retains only in-frame clones and omits some. The sample has some 370,000 clones, around 10% seen once. The study, taken as a whole, reports: Researchers report that Type 1 diabetes patients had moderately but significantly shorter TCRB CDR3s across all four CD4+ subsets. Compared to healthy donors, patients appeared to have naive, central memory and Treg TCRB repertoires that were more alike. Cells with high TCR expression could be over-represented when cDNA is sequenced.

Trimming took 1 base from V and 10 from J, leaving 14 bases between them. Germline-derived CDR1 and CDR2 are SGHTA and FQGNSA. The CDR3 runs to 13 residues. This TCR came from a young man with type 1 diabetes. The sample comprised central memory CD4+ T cells from blood. The chain couples TRBV7-2 to TRBJ2-7; no clear D. The CDR3: CASSLGKKNPQYF. DNA for the CDR3: TGTGCCAGCAGCTTAGGGAAAAAAAACCCCCAGTACTTC. Full variable domain (rest looked up from reference TRBV7-2 and TRBJ2-7): GAGVSQSPSNKVTEKGKDVELRCDPISGHTALYWYRQSLGQGLEFLIYFQGNSAPDKSGLPSDRFSAERTGGSVSTLTIQRTQQEDSAVYLCASSLGKKNPQYFGPGTRLTVT.